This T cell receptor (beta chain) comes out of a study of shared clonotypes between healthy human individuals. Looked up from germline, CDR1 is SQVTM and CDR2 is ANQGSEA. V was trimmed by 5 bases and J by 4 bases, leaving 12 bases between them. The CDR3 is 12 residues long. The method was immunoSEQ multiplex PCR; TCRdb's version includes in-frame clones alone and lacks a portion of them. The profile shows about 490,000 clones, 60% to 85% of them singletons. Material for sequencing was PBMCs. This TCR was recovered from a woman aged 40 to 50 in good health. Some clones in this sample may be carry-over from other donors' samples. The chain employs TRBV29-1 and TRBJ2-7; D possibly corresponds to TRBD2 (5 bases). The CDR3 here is CSVLARAYEQYF. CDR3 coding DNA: TGCAGCGTTTTAGCGAGGGCTTACGAGCAGTACTTC.